These T cell receptor beta chains were read from a single sample in a study of shared clonotypes between healthy human individuals. Here immunoSEQ multiplex PCR was the method, and the copy in TCRdb shows in-frame clones only, minus some. This table holds 2 million to 2.5 million clones, about 94% found once. Source material: naive CD8+ T cells sorted from blood. Receptors originate from a man aged 18-30 years in good health. Each CDR3 is given with its conserved first and last residue. The D gene is left open where the match is weak. Size tells how often a clone was seen (once, few, many) or the class of an expanded clone, and some rows leave it out.

j_call: TRBJ1-2; d_call: -; clone_size: -; v_call: TRBV5-4; cdr3_aa: CASSVSTFSLNGYTF; cdr3_nt: TGTGCCAGCAGTGTCAGCACGTTTAGTCTTAATGGCTACACCTTC
j_call: TRBJ2-1; d_call: -; clone_size: -; v_call: TRBV19; cdr3_aa: CASSIGGALSYNEQFF; cdr3_nt: TGTGCCAGTAGTATAGGCGGAGCGCTCTCCTACAATGAGCAGTTCTTC
j_call: TRBJ2-7; d_call: TRBD2; clone_size: -; v_call: TRBV27; cdr3_aa: CASSSPGGDYEQYF; cdr3_nt: TGTGCCAGCAGCTCACCGGGGGGAGACTACGAGCAGTACTTC
j_call: TRBJ2-5; d_call: -; clone_size: -; v_call: TRBV7-7; cdr3_aa: CASSLGWSVQETQYF; cdr3_nt: TGTGCTAGCAGCTTAGGCTGGTCGGTACAAGAGACCCAGTACTTC
j_call: TRBJ2-7; d_call: -; clone_size: once; v_call: TRBV13; cdr3_aa: CASTNYYEQYF; cdr3_nt: TGTGCCAGCACCAACTACTACGAGCAGTACTTC
j_call: TRBJ1-2; d_call: -; clone_size: -; v_call: TRBV15; cdr3_aa: CATSWQGHGYTF; cdr3_nt: TGTGCCACTTCGTGGCAGGGGCATGGCTACACCTTC
j_call: TRBJ2-5; d_call: TRBD2; clone_size: -; v_call: TRBV9; cdr3_aa: CASSVLPRASGGQETQYF; cdr3_nt: TGTGCCAGCAGCGTCCTCCCCCGGGCTAGCGGGGGACAAGAGACCCAGTACTTC
j_call: TRBJ2-7; d_call: -; clone_size: -; v_call: TRBV19; cdr3_aa: CASSRLRGPYEQYF; cdr3_nt: TGTGCCAGTAGTCGGCTCCGGGGGCCCTACGAGCAGTACTTC
j_call: TRBJ2-5; d_call: -; clone_size: -; v_call: TRBV11-3; cdr3_aa: CASSLVPGMLETQYF; cdr3_nt: TGTGCCAGCAGCTTAGTTCCGGGGATGTTGGAGACCCAGTACTTC
j_call: TRBJ2-7; d_call: -; clone_size: -; v_call: TRBV27; cdr3_aa: CASSLGQSYEQYF; cdr3_nt: TGTGCCAGCAGTTTAGGGCAGAGCTACGAGCAGTACTTC
j_call: TRBJ2-2; d_call: -; clone_size: -; v_call: TRBV30; cdr3_aa: CAQTSPYTGELFF; cdr3_nt: TGTGCCCAAACTAGCCCTTACACCGGGGAGCTGTTTTTT
j_call: TRBJ1-1; d_call: -; clone_size: -; v_call: TRBV10-3; cdr3_aa: CAISELGRRNTEAFF; cdr3_nt: TGTGCCATCAGTGAGTTGGGCAGAAGGAACACTGAAGCTTTCTTT
j_call: TRBJ2-7; d_call: -; clone_size: -; v_call: TRBV5-4; cdr3_aa: CASSPSQGSNEQYF; cdr3_nt: TGTGCCAGCAGCCCCTCACAGGGCTCGAACGAGCAGTACTTC
j_call: TRBJ2-7; d_call: -; clone_size: -; v_call: TRBV15; cdr3_aa: CATSRDRGSSYEQYF; cdr3_nt: TGTGCCACCAGCAGAGATAGGGGCAGTTCCTACGAGCAGTACTTC
j_call: TRBJ1-1; d_call: -; clone_size: -; v_call: TRBV30; cdr3_aa: CAWSPASKGTEAFF; cdr3_nt: TGTGCCTGGAGTCCGGCATCTAAGGGTACTGAAGCTTTCTTT
j_call: TRBJ1-1; d_call: -; clone_size: -; v_call: TRBV5-6; cdr3_aa: CASSLEAGEAFF; cdr3_nt: TGTGCCAGCAGCTTGGAGGCAGGAGAAGCTTTCTTT
j_call: TRBJ2-7; d_call: -; clone_size: -; v_call: TRBV9; cdr3_aa: CASSVSGGAASRGEQYF; cdr3_nt: TGTGCCAGCAGCGTCTCCGGTGGGGCCGCCTCAAGGGGCGAGCAGTACTTC
j_call: TRBJ1-2; d_call: -; clone_size: -; v_call: TRBV6-5; cdr3_aa: CASSYSGGLGYTF; cdr3_nt: TGTGCCAGCAGTTACTCCGGGGGCTTAGGCTACACCTTC
j_call: TRBJ1-2; d_call: -; clone_size: -; v_call: TRBV5-1; cdr3_aa: CASSKTENYGYTF; cdr3_nt: TGCGCCAGCAGCAAGACAGAAAACTATGGCTACACCTTC
j_call: TRBJ1-2; d_call: TRBD1; clone_size: -; v_call: TRBV4-3; cdr3_aa: CASSHFPGTGTDYTF; cdr3_nt: TGCGCCAGCAGCCACTTTCCCGGGACAGGGACGGACTACACCTTC
j_call: TRBJ2-7; d_call: -; clone_size: -; v_call: TRBV5-6; cdr3_aa: CASSLTERASYEQYF; cdr3_nt: TGTGCCAGCAGTTTGACAGAACGGGCCTCCTACGAGCAGTACTTC
j_call: TRBJ2-7; d_call: TRBD1; clone_size: -; v_call: TRBV27; cdr3_aa: CASSLTPGGGEQYF; cdr3_nt: TGTGCCAGCAGTTTAACCCCAGGGGGCGGCGAGCAGTACTTC
j_call: TRBJ2-7; d_call: -; clone_size: -; v_call: TRBV27; cdr3_aa: CASSPSGTAGHEQYF; cdr3_nt: TGTGCCAGCAGTCCGTCCGGGACGGCTGGCCACGAGCAGTACTTC